The 27 T cell receptor beta chains given below trace back to one sample, sequenced in a study of CD8 T cells in ankylosing spondylitis. General study results and limits: One TCR beta motif, made up of under ten highly homologous variants, appeared characteristic of ankylosing spondylitis blood.

TCRdb called the 5' RACE reads again in MiXCR, with one record for every CDR3 protein. This sample has about 700,000 distinct CDR3 sequences; roughly 20% occur once, and the top ten carry around a fifth. Antigen specificity for these receptors is unknown. Specimen: blood, either unsorted or a sorted T cell fraction (not recorded which). These receptors were taken from a male donor with ankylosing spondylitis.

The chain is built from TRBV7-2 and TRBJ2-7; TRBD2 might be the D (5 bases). The length of the CDR3 is 15 residues. V lost 1 base and J lost 4, with 14 bases in between. Germline assignment: CDR1 SGHTA and CDR2 FQGNSA. CDR3 nucleotides: TGTGCCAGCAGCTTAGATGGCCGGGGTCAGTACGAGCAGTACTTC. This sequence encodes CASSLDGRGQYEQYF.

This chain uses TRBV10-3 with TRBJ2-7; D may be TRBD1 (5 bases). The CDR3 is made up of 15 amino acids. V lost 0 bases and J lost 3, with 12 bases in between. Per the germline V gene, CDR1 is ENHRY and CDR2 is SYGVKD. The CDR3 protein is CAISESKGNFYEQYF. As DNA, the CDR3 is TGTGCCATCAGTGAGTCGAAGGGGAATTTCTACGAGCAGTACTTC.

This clonotype was detected only a few times. The chain has TRBV5-1 and TRBJ2-5; a possible D gene is TRBD2 (5 bases). The germline gives CDR1 SGHRS, CDR2 YFSETQ. V was cut by 2 bases and J by 5 bases, with 10 bases left in between. CDR3 length: 13 residues. CDR3 bases: TGCGCCAGCAGCTTTGAGGGTTGGGAGACCCAGTACTTC. Translated, it gives CASSFEGWETQYF.

The chain carries TRBV5-6 and TRBJ2-5, with TRBD1 matching over 7 bases. V was clipped by 7 bases and J by 5 bases; unmatched bases: 11. The CDR3 has 14 residues. The germline V gene has CDR1 SGHDT and CDR2 YYEEEE. CDR3 sequence: CASLRGGLGETQYF. Written as DNA, the CDR3 is TGTGCCAGCCTTAGAGGGGGCTTAGGTGAGACCCAGTACTTC. Complete variable domain (other parts from reference TRBV5-6 and TRBJ2-5): DAGVTQSPTHLIKTRGQQVTLRCSPKSGHDTVSWYQQALGQGPQFIFQYYEEEERQRGNFPDRFSGHQFPNYSSELNVNALLLGDSALYLCASLRGGLGETQYFGPGTRLLVL.

This clonotype came up a few times. This chain links TRBV4-3 with TRBJ2-1, with D unclear. The CDR3 totals 15 residues. The germline CDR1 and CDR2 sequences are LGHNA and YSLEER. Deletions cut 4 bases from V and 5 bases from J, with 15 bases between. The CDR3 loop is CASSPWGAEDNEQFF. The CDR3 DNA sequence: TGCGCCAGCAGCCCATGGGGTGCGGAAGACAATGAGCAGTTCTTC.

The J gene is TRBJ2-6, the V gene TRBV9; D call uncertain. Germline assignment: CDR1 SGDLS and CDR2 YYNGEE. V lost 6 bases and J 4 bases, leaving 5 bases between the germline ends. CDR3 length equals 12 residues. CDR3 protein: CASNRGANVLTF. The CDR3 DNA reads as TGTGCCAGCAACCGCGGGGCCAACGTCCTGACTTTC.

In its sample, this clonotype was seen a few times. The chain joins TRBV5-1 to TRBJ2-2, with 11 nucleotides matching TRBD2. The CDR3 runs 18 residues. The germline V gene has CDR1 SGHRS and CDR2 YFSETQ. Trimming at V came to 0 bases and at J to 3 bases, leaving 7 bases not matched to a gene. The CDR3 reads CASSLALAGEGYTGELFF. CDR3 nucleotides: TGCGCCAGCAGCTTGGCACTAGCGGGAGAGGGGTACACCGGGGAGCTGTTTTTT. Using reference TRBV5-1 and TRBJ2-2 for the parts outside the CDR3, the full variable domain is KAGVTQTPRYLIKTRGQQVTLSCSPISGHRSVSWYQQTPGQGLQFLFEYFSETQRNKGNFPGRFSGRQFSNSRSEMNVSTLELGDSALYLCASSLALAGEGYTGELFFGEGSRLTVL.

V is TRBV6-1 and J is TRBJ2-7, with D possibly matching TRBD1 (6 bases). V shed 6 bases and J shed 0 bases, with 18 bases lying between them. This CDR3 contains 16 residues. CDR1 and CDR2 from the germline V gene are MNHNS and SASEGT. CDR3 sequence: CASSLTGSALSYEQYF. The DNA for the CDR3 is TGTGCCAGCAGCCTGACAGGTAGCGCCCTCTCCTACGAGCAGTACTTC.

A few counts support this clonotype. CDR3 bases: TGTGCCAGCAGTTTTGAGGGAAAACCCTACGAGCAGTACTTC. Amino acid sequence: CASSFEGKPYEQYF. The chain combines TRBV6-5 with TRBJ2-7; TRBD2 is a possible D gene (5 bases). The length of the CDR3 is 14 residues. CDR1 MNHEY and CDR2 SVGAGI come from the germline V gene. Trimming took off 4 bases at V and 2 bases at J, with 12 bases between the two ends.

The genes are TRBV20-1 and TRBJ2-3, with D possibly TRBD2 on 6 matching bases. The V gene lost 1 base and the J gene lost 4 bases, with 12 bases spanning the gap. This CDR3 comprises 14 residues. Germline assignment: CDR1 DFQATT and CDR2 SNEGSKA (reference sequence). The CDR3 region is CSARATGVADTQYF. In DNA, the CDR3 is TGCAGTGCTAGAGCGACGGGAGTAGCAGATACGCAGTATTTT.

This clonotype was observed at least ten times. The V and J genes are TRBV7-9 and TRBJ1-1; D gene uncertain. V lost 5 bases and J 0 bases, leaving 13 bases between the germline ends. This CDR3 contains 15 residues. CDR1 and CDR2 (germline): SEHNR, FQNEAQ (reference sequence). CDR3 region: CASSRLGGLNTEAFF. The CDR3 coding sequence is TGTGCCAGCAGCCGGCTGGGAGGGCTGAACACTGAAGCTTTCTTT.

This clonotype has a handful of counts. The chain joins TRBV7-9 to TRBJ1-2; TRBD1 might be the D (6 bases). Germline V gene data show CDR1 as SEHNR and CDR2 as FQNEAQ (reference sequence). The CDR3 totals 16 residues. Trimming cost V 0 bases and J 4 bases, with 15 bases left between them. CDR3 bases: TGTGCCAGCAGCTTAGCGCAAATCGGACAGCTCTATGGCTACACCTTC. Translating it yields CASSLAQIGQLYGYTF. Using reference TRBV7-9 and TRBJ1-2 for the parts outside the CDR3, the full variable domain is DTGVSQNPRHKITKRGQNVTFRCDPISEHNRLYWYRQTLGQGPEFLTYFQNEAQLEKSRLLSDRFSAERPKGSFSTLEIQRTEQGDSAMYLCASSLAQIGQLYGYTFGSGTRLTVV.

This clonotype has more than one count but fewer than ten. The chain couples TRBV2 to TRBJ2-3; 8 nucleotides match TRBD2. V shed 6 bases and J 4 bases; nucleotides not matched to a gene: 9. This CDR3 spans 15 amino acids. CDR1 and CDR2 from the germline V gene are SNHLY and FYNNEI. CDR3 DNA: TGTGCCAGCAGGGTGGGGACTAGGAGGGCAGATACGCAGTATTTT. Residues: CASRVGTRRADTQYF.

Ten or more counts support this clonotype. This rearrangement joins TRBV15 to TRBJ2-7; weak D call: TRBD2 (7 bases). The V gene lost 5 bases and the J gene lost 5 bases, with 22 bases spanning the gap. The CDR3 loop spans 16 amino acids. The germline CDR1 and CDR2 sequences are LNHNV and YYDKDF (reference sequence). Here the CDR3 DNA reads TGTGCCACCAGCGACGGGGAGGGGGGGATTAGGGACGAGCAGTACTTC. It is translated as CATSDGEGGIRDEQYF.

The table lists this clonotype with a few counts. The chain couples TRBV12-3 or TRBV12-4 to TRBJ2-7; 9 bases are a match to TRBD1. The CDR3 contains 16 residues. V shed 1 base and J 3 bases; nucleotides not matched to a gene: 7. CDR3 in DNA: TGTGCCAGCAGTTTAGGCCCCGGGACAGGGATCTACGAGCAGTACTTC. Translation: CASSLGPGTGIYEQYF.

V and J are TRBV2 and TRBJ1-6, with TRBD1 matching 7 bases. With V trimmed by 6 bases and J by 9 bases, 8 bases remained unmatched. Germline assignment: CDR1 SNHLY and CDR2 FYNNEI. This CDR3 is 14 amino acids long. CDR3 coding DNA: TGTGCCAGCAGACAGACAGGGAGCCTTTCACCCCTCCACTTT. This codes for CASRQTGSLSPLHF.

This clonotype was detected once. The chain carries TRBV20-1 and TRBJ1-2; D remains ambiguous. This CDR3 has 14 residues. Germline V gene sequence: CDR1 DFQATT, CDR2 SNEGSKA (reference sequence). Deletions cut 2 bases from V and 1 base from J, with 11 bases between. The chain's CDR3 is CSARNRRDNYGYTF. DNA of the CDR3: TGCAGTGCTAGAAACCGGAGGGATAACTATGGCTACACCTTC.

This clonotype was counted between two and nine times. This chain joins TRBV5-1 and TRBJ2-7; maybe TRBD1 (6 bases). The CDR3 loop spans 13 amino acids. CDR1 is SGHRS, CDR2 YFSETQ, per germline. V was cut by 4 bases and J by 4 bases, with 12 bases left in between. The CDR3 sequence is CASSPVGGYEQYF. Written as DNA, the CDR3 is TGCGCCAGCAGCCCGGTAGGGGGTTACGAGCAGTACTTC.

J is TRBJ1-2 and V is TRBV6-1; a possible D gene is TRBD1 (5 bases). Trimming pared 2 bases from V and 7 bases from J, leaving 17 bases between. This CDR3 has 15 amino acids. CDR1 MNHNS and CDR2 SASEGT come from the germline V gene. CDR3 in DNA: TGTGCCAGCAGTGAAAAAATTCAGGGTTTAGCTGGCTACACCTTC. Translating gives CASSEKIQGLAGYTF.

As regards this clonotype: Relative to the germline gene, one junction end is altered; a read error may explain this. The gene calls are TRBV5-1 and TRBJ2-7; D not resolved. This CDR3 contains 12 residues. CDR1 and CDR2 from the germline V gene are SGHRS and YFSETQ. Written as DNA, the CDR3 is TGCGCCAGCAGCGCCCCCTCCCACGAGCAGTACTTC. Translating gives CASSAPSHEQYF. Variable domain in full (rest from reference TRBV5-1 and TRBJ2-7): KAGVTQTPRYLIKTRGQQVTLSCSPISGHRSVSWYQQTPGQGLQFLFEYFSETQRNKGNFPGRFSGRQFSNSRSEMNVSTLELGDSALYLCASSAPSHEQYFGPGTRLTVT.

The chain joins TRBV27 to TRBJ1-1, with a weak D call TRBD1 (5 bases). Between the trimmed V and J ends, which lost 4 bases and 6 bases, there was a span of 12 bases. Germline V lookup: CDR1 MNHEY, CDR2 SMNVEV (reference sequence). The CDR3 runs 13 residues. The CDR3 DNA follows: TGTGCCAGCAGTTCTCCGGGGCGCGCTGAAGCTTTCTTT. Amino acids: CASSSPGRAEAFF.

This chain joins TRBV7-2 and TRBJ1-5, with D perhaps matching TRBD1 (5 bases). With 0 bases removed from V and 7 bases from J, the gap between germline ends came to 13 bases. CDR1 is SGHTA, CDR2 FQGNSA, per germline. The CDR3 extends over 15 amino acids. The CDR3 region has the DNA TGTGCCAGCAGCTTAGCGCGTACCTCAGGGCAGCCCCAGCATTTT. This gives the protein CASSLARTSGQPQHF. Supplemented by reference TRBV7-2 and TRBJ1-5, the full variable domain reads GAGVSQSPSNKVTEKGKDVELRCDPISGHTALYWYRQSLGQGLEFLIYFQGNSAPDKSGLPSDRFSAERTGGSVSTLTIQRTQQEDSAVYLCASSLARTSGQPQHFGDGTRLSIL.

This chain uses TRBV6-1 with TRBJ2-5; 13 nucleotides align to TRBD2. The germline gives CDR1 MNHNS, CDR2 SASEGT. This CDR3 is 16 amino acids long. The V and J ends lost 2 bases and 4 bases, in that order; junction bases with no gene match: 4. The CDR3 DNA is TGTGCCAGCAGTGAATGGGGACTAGCGGGGAGAGAGACCCAGTACTTC. Protein sequence: CASSEWGLAGRETQYF.

This clonotype was recorded a few times. The V gene is TRBV4-1, the J gene TRBJ2-7; 9 bases agree with TRBD2. The CDR3 sequence is 16 residues long. From germline, CDR1 is MGHRA and CDR2 YSYEKL. V dropped 2 bases and J dropped 2; count of bases not matched to a gene: 7. CDR3 sequence (DNA): TGCGCCAGCAGCCAACCGACTAGCGGAGCCGCCTACGAGCAGTACTTC. It encodes CASSQPTSGAAYEQYF.

The genes are TRBV6-1 and TRBJ1-1, with D perhaps TRBD1 (6 bases). V shed 6 bases and J shed 5 bases, with 16 bases lying between them. The CDR3 contains 14 residues. Per germline, CDR1 MNHNS and CDR2 SASEGT. The CDR3 DNA is TGTGCCAGCAGGGCCACAGGGCGTGGGACTGAAGCTTTCTTT. It yields the protein CASRATGRGTEAFF.

This clonotype was seen more than once but under ten times. This chain uses TRBV20-1 with TRBJ2-5; 9 bases align to TRBD2. The CDR3 contains 14 residues. The J segment lost 3 bases and the V segment lost 6 bases, leaving 8 bases of the junction unmatched. Germline V gene sequence: CDR1 DFQATT, CDR2 SNEGSKA (reference sequence). DNA of the CDR3: TGCAGTGCGTCCCTAGCGGGGAGTAAAGAGACCCAGTACTTC. Its translation: CSASLAGSKETQYF.

This clonotype was picked up a small number of times. This rearrangement joins TRBV12-3 or TRBV12-4 to TRBJ2-1, with 8 nucleotides matching TRBD2. After removal of 4 bases from V and 4 bases from J, the junction contained 12 bases not matched to a gene. The length of the CDR3 is 17 residues. The CDR3 bases are TGTGCCAGCAGTTCCATGGGGTGGGTAGCGGGGTACAATGAGCAGTTCTTC. Amino acids: CASSSMGWVAGYNEQFF.